In its sample, the clone carrying this T cell receptor (beta chain) was seen once. Repertoires were generated with immunoSEQ multiplex PCR, while TCRdb's copy carries only in-frame clones and drops some. This repertoire shows hundreds of thousands of clones, approximately 89% found once; its top ten account for 1.8%. CDR1 and CDR2 from the germline V gene are SGHRS and YFSETQ. V gave up 1 base and J gave up 1 base; unmatched junction bases: 2. The CDR3 runs 17 residues. This entry belongs to a study of blood T cell repertoires in COVID-19. This sequence originates from a woman aged 25 to 39 with COVID-19, enrolled during active disease. V gene TRBV5-1 combines with J gene TRBJ2-2; 12 bases match TRBD2. Sequenced: peripheral blood. CDR3 region: CASSLTSGGRNTGELFF. The DNA of the CDR3 is TGCGCCAGCAGCTTGACTAGCGGGGGGAGGAACACCGGGGAGCTGTTTTTT.